This T cell receptor beta chain was sequenced for a study of blood T cell repertoires in COVID-19. Study processing details: Nucleated cell counts were estimated from reference gene primer amplification. The table came from immunoSEQ multiplex PCR; TCRdb's copy has only in-frame clones and leaves some out. The V and J calls and clone size were taken over from that table, and D and trimming were inferred from the DNA. The table has hundreds of thousands of clones, roughly 90% seen once. Followed longitudinally, the Seattle patients had been enrolled during active infection. The CDR3 sequence is 15 residues long. V dropped 5 bases and J dropped 3 bases, with 13 bases sitting between them. Germline loops: CDR1 SGHAT, CDR2 FQNNGV.

J is TRBJ2-2 and V is TRBV11-2; D perhaps matches TRBD2 (7 bases). Sequencing input: peripheral blood. This sequence originates from a woman aged 25-40 years with COVID-19, enrolled during active disease. The CDR3 nucleotides read TGTGCCAGCAGCGTCCGAGGGGGGGACACCGGGGAGCTGTTTTTT. Translating gives CASSVRGGDTGELFF.